This T cell receptor (beta chain) was obtained from a study of T cells after yellow fever vaccination. This clonotype was seen more than once but under ten times. Its antigen is unknown. Germline assignment: CDR1 SGHTA and CDR2 FQGTGA. The CDR3 is made up of 18 amino acids. V shed 0 bases and J shed 0 bases, with 17 bases lying between them. Points from the study as a whole: Weaker, the secondary response had a peak occurring faster, on day 5 versus 15. Most clones from primary vaccination resurfaced after the booster (under 97% CD4, around 89% CD8). A small share of clonotypes appeared in both CD4 and CD8 compartments.

MiXCR, applied by TCRdb to the 5' RACE reads, yields one record per CDR3 protein. The sample yields about 75,000 distinct CDR3 sequences, around 7.9% seen once. Material: CD8+ T cells sorted from PBMCs, obtained more than 8 days after the first yellow fever vaccination. The chain combines TRBV7-3 with TRBJ1-1, with a possible D match to TRBD1 (6 bases). The receptor was isolated from a man younger than 35 who received the YFV17D yellow fever vaccine. This chain's CDR3 is CASSLTGTPYIMNTEAFF. The CDR3, as DNA: TGTGCCAGCAGCTTAACCGGGACACCGTATATAATGAACACTGAAGCTTTCTTT.